The 22 T cell receptor beta chains presented below share a single source sample, sequenced in a study of beta chain features in type 1 diabetes. Findings and limits, study-wide: Shortening that was moderate but significant affected the TCRB CDR3s of Type 1 diabetes patients in all four CD4+ subsets.

Their specific antigens are unknown. The whole isolated RNA underwent reverse transcription, so sequencing captured expressed TCRB transcripts. The table came from immunoSEQ multiplex PCR; TCRdb's copy has only in-frame clones and leaves some out. Here the sample spans about 280,000 clones, over 14% being singletons. The sequencing sample was made of naive CD4+ T cells from blood. The receptors derive from a man in his late teens or twenties with type 1 diabetes.

CDR3 residues: CSVGGEADEKLFF. In DNA form, the CDR3 reads TGCAGCGTTGGCGGGGAGGCAGATGAAAAACTGTTTTTT. This chain connects TRBV29-1 to TRBJ1-4; no clear D. Germline CDR1 and CDR2: SQVTM and ANQGSEA. This CDR3 spans 13 amino acids. V was pared by 4 bases and J by 6 bases, with 12 bases between. Full variable domain (rest looked up from reference TRBV29-1 and TRBJ1-4): SAVISQKPSRDICQRGTSLTIQCQVDSQVTMMFWYRQQPGQSLTLIATANQGSEATYESGFVIDKFPISRPNLTFSTLTVSNMSPEDSSIYLCSVGGEADEKLFFGSGTQLSVL.

There are a few counts of this clone. The chain employs TRBV20-1 and TRBJ1-2, with TRBD1 matching 8 bases. The V gene's germline CDR1 is DFQATT and CDR2 SNEGSKA (reference sequence). CDR3 size: 11 residues. V dropped 3 bases and J dropped 7; count of bases not matched to a gene: 1. The CDR3: CSASDRGGYTF. The CDR3 DNA follows: TGCAGTGCTAGCGACAGGGGTGGCTACACCTTC.

V usage is TRBV5-4 and J usage is TRBJ2-5; TRBD1 aligns across 9 bases. The CDR3 spans 17 residues. V trimming: 4 bases; J trimming: 7 bases; junction bases outside the gene matches: 17. The V gene's germline CDR1 is SGHNT and CDR2 YYREEE (reference sequence). The CDR3 protein is CASSEPGQGLVLGTQYF. The CDR3 DNA follows: TGTGCCAGCAGCGAGCCGGGACAGGGCCTCGTACTGGGGACCCAGTACTTC.

This clone was picked up a small number of times. The rearrangement links TRBV18 to TRBJ1-1; 9 nucleotides line up with TRBD1. This CDR3 region has 16 residues. V dropped 2 bases and J dropped 1; count of bases not matched to a gene: 5. CDR1 is KGHSH, CDR2 LQKENI, per germline. The DNA of the CDR3 is TGTGCCAGCTCACCATATGGGACAGGGACGAACACTGAAGCTTTCTTT. This encodes CASSPYGTGTNTEAFF.

CDR3: CASRSSVGAAFF. CDR3 coding DNA: TGTGCCAGCAGATCGAGCGTGGGGGCCGCTTTCTTT. This chain connects TRBV28 to TRBJ1-1, with a tentative D call TRBD1 (6 bases). This CDR3 is 12 amino acids long. Trimming removed 6 bases from V and 11 bases from J, with 16 bases in between. Germline V gene data show CDR1 as MDHEN and CDR2 as SYDVKM.

The rearrangement uses TRBV5-1 and TRBJ2-5; tentatively, D is TRBD2 (6 bases). Trimming took 4 bases from V and 6 from J, leaving 7 bases between them. The CDR3 has 11 residues. Germline CDR1 reads SGHRS; CDR2 reads YFSETQ. The CDR3 DNA is TGCGCCAGCAGCGGAGGGCAGACCCAGTACTTC. Amino acid sequence: CASSGGQTQYF.

The V call is TRBV30, the J call TRBJ1-2; 9 bases agree with TRBD1. The CDR3 length is 13 residues. Germline lookup yields CDR1 GTSNPN and CDR2 SVGIG (reference sequence). The trim removed 2 bases at V and 4 bases at J, leaving 2 bases unmatched. For the CDR3, the DNA is TGTGCCTGGAGTTCGGACAGGGGCTATGGCTACACCTTC. Amino acid sequence: CAWSSDRGYGYTF.

The chain is built from TRBV29-1 and TRBJ1-1; 7 bases map to TRBD1. Germline CDR1 reads SQVTM; CDR2 reads ANQGSEA. With V trimmed by 4 bases and J by 4 bases, 12 bases remained unmatched. The CDR3 consists of 15 residues. The CDR3: CSVGYRGRVSTEAFF. The CDR3 region has the DNA TGCAGCGTTGGATACAGGGGACGGGTTAGCACTGAAGCTTTCTTT.

The chain carries TRBV5-1 and TRBJ2-1; 7 nucleotides agree with TRBD2. V shed 2 bases and J 10 bases; nucleotides not matched to a gene: 6. Germline V gene sequence: CDR1 SGHRS, CDR2 YFSETQ. The CDR3 contains 13 residues. CDR3 residues: CASSFLSGSEQFF. CDR3 coding DNA: TGCGCCAGCAGCTTTCTTAGCGGGTCCGAGCAGTTCTTC.

This clone was seen more than once but under ten times. The chain joins TRBV29-1 to TRBJ2-1; 7 positions match TRBD1. The CDR3 is 12 residues long. Losses at the gene ends were 4 bases for V and 12 bases for J; bases not matched to a gene: 9. CDR1 and CDR2 (germline): SQVTM, ANQGSEA. The CDR3 spells CSVVSWGQLQFF. CDR3 in DNA: TGCAGCGTTGTTTCATGGGGACAGCTGCAGTTCTTC.

The gene calls are TRBV30 and TRBJ1-6; no firm D call. CDR3 length: 11 residues. With 1 base removed from V and 9 bases from J, the gap between germline ends came to 4 bases. Germline V gene data show CDR1 as GTSNPN and CDR2 as SVGIG (reference sequence). CDR3 sequence: CAWSDSSPLHF. The DNA for the CDR3 is TGTGCCTGGAGTGACAGTTCACCCCTCCACTTT.

This clone was counted only a few times. The rearrangement uses TRBV7-2 and TRBJ1-5, with D possibly TRBD1 on 6 matching bases. The CDR3 consists of 15 residues. Germline-derived CDR1 and CDR2 are SGHTA and FQGNSA. V lost 3 bases and J lost 4, with 13 bases in between. The CDR3 nucleotides are TGTGCCAGCAGCTTGGCGGGGGGCGGGAATCAGCCCCAGCATTTT. Translation gives CASSLAGGGNQPQHF.

This chain links TRBV28 with TRBJ2-7; TRBD2 matches 7 bases. Looked up from germline, CDR1 is MDHEN and CDR2 is SYDVKM. Trimming cost V 3 bases and J 2 bases; bases outside gene matches: 4. This CDR3 is built from 14 residues. The CDR3 is CASSFGGGTYEQYF. For the CDR3, the DNA is TGTGCCAGCAGTTTTGGGGGAGGGACCTACGAGCAGTACTTC.

V gene TRBV5-4 combines with J gene TRBJ2-4; 8 bases agree with TRBD1. Trimming removed 5 bases from V and 0 bases from J; junction bases left unmatched: 4. The CDR3 covers 15 residues. Germline V gene lookup returns CDR1 SGHNT and CDR2 YYREEE (reference sequence). The CDR3 here is CASRRGQGAKNIQYF. The DNA for the CDR3 is TGTGCCAGCAGACGAGGACAGGGAGCCAAAAACATTCAGTACTTC.

This rearrangement joins TRBV6-5 to TRBJ2-3, with D perhaps matching TRBD2 (5 bases). Germline V gene data show CDR1 as MNHEY and CDR2 as SVGAGI. The V end was cut by 0 bases, the J end by 1 base, with 11 bases between. This CDR3 comprises 16 residues. CDR3 loop: CASSYSRSGGTDTQYF. CDR3 nucleotide sequence: TGTGCCAGCAGTTACTCGAGGTCCGGGGGCACAGATACGCAGTATTTT.

This clone was detected only a few times. V is TRBV6-6 and J is TRBJ2-7, with 7 bases identical to TRBD1. Trimming at V came to 8 bases and at J to 6 bases, leaving 13 bases not matched to a gene. This CDR3 is 14 amino acids long. CDR1 and CDR2 from the germline V gene are MNHNY and SVGAGI (reference sequence). DNA of the CDR3: TGTGCCAGCCGAACCGGGACAGCGAGGCCCGAGCAGTACTTC. Amino acid sequence: CASRTGTARPEQYF.

The chain combines TRBV14 with TRBJ2-1; possibly TRBD2 for D (5 bases). This CDR3 has 16 residues. Trimming removed 5 bases at V and 7 bases at J, with 21 bases between. Germline V gene sequence: CDR1 SGHDN, CDR2 FVKESK. CDR3 region: CASSTFPRTRRNEQFF. The CDR3 DNA reads as TGTGCCAGCAGCACATTCCCCCGGACCAGGAGGAATGAGCAGTTCTTC.

This clone was counted a few times. The chain links TRBV2 to TRBJ2-7; TRBD2 aligns across 9 bases. The CDR3 contains 11 residues. CDR1 is SNHLY, CDR2 FYNNEI, per germline. With 6 bases clipped from V and 6 bases from J, the junction kept 0 bases outside the gene matches. CDR3 region: CASRREGEQYF. CDR3 nucleotide sequence: TGTGCCAGCAGGCGGGAGGGCGAGCAGTACTTC.

This clone showed up just a few times. The V and J genes are TRBV6-6 and TRBJ2-1, with TRBD2 as a possible D gene (6 bases). Trimming stripped 3 bases from V and 5 bases from J, with 17 bases between. CDR1 MNHNY and CDR2 SVGAGI come from the germline V gene (reference sequence). This CDR3 region has 16 residues. CDR3 sequence (DNA): TGTGCCAGCAGTTATGGACTACCTGATCTGAACAATGAGCAGTTCTTC. Its protein product is CASSYGLPDLNNEQFF.

This sequence joins TRBV5-6 and TRBJ2-1; 11 bases align to TRBD2. Germline V CDR1 and CDR2: SGHDT, YYEEEE. The CDR3 is made up of 16 amino acids. The V and J ends lost 2 bases and 9 bases, in that order; junction bases with no gene match: 10. The CDR3 spells CASSFGLAGGFGEQFF. The CDR3 DNA follows: TGTGCCAGCAGCTTTGGGCTAGCGGGAGGCTTCGGTGAGCAGTTCTTC.

This clone has just a few counts. This chain links TRBV11-1 with TRBJ1-3; D remains ambiguous. Germline assignment: CDR1 SGHAT and CDR2 FQDESV (reference sequence). V was shortened by 2 bases and J by 0 bases, with 5 bases between the two germline ends. This CDR3 spans 14 amino acids. DNA for the CDR3: TGTGCCAGCAGCTTAACAGACTCTGGAAACACCATATATTTT. It encodes CASSLTDSGNTIYF.

This clone was seen more than once but under ten times. The rearrangement links TRBV5-1 to TRBJ2-2; D is ambiguous. The CDR3 loop spans 13 amino acids. V shed 0 bases and J shed 7 bases, with 7 bases lying between them. Germline assignment: CDR1 SGHRS and CDR2 YFSETQ. DNA of the CDR3: TGCGCCAGCAGCTTGGACAGCAGCGGGGAGCTGTTTTTT. Its protein product is CASSLDSSGELFF.